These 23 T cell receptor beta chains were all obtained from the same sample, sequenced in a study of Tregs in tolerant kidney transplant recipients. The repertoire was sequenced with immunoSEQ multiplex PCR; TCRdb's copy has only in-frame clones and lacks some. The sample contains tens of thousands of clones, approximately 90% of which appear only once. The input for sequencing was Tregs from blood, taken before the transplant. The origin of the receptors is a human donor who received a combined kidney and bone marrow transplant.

Here the CDR3 reads CASSFSYRDQPQHF. CDR3 sequence (DNA): TGTGCCAGCAGTTTTTCTTACAGGGATCAGCCCCAGCATTTT. This chain connects TRBV28 to TRBJ1-5; D may be TRBD1 (6 bases). The CDR3 runs to 14 residues. Germline CDR1 and CDR2: MDHEN and SYDVKM. V lost 3 bases and J 5 bases, leaving 11 bases between the germline ends.

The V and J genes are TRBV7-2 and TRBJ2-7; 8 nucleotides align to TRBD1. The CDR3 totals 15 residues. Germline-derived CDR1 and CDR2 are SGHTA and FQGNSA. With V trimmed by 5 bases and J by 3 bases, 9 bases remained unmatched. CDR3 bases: TGTGCCAGCAGCGGACGGACAGGGACATACTACGAGCAGTACTTC. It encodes CASSGRTGTYYEQYF.

The CDR3 is CASSKRALLGEQFF. The DNA of the CDR3 is TGTGCCAGCAGCAAACGGGCCCTCTTGGGTGAGCAGTTCTTC. The chain is built from TRBV7-3 and TRBJ2-1; D unclear. V was trimmed by 5 bases and J by 9 bases, leaving 17 bases between them. This CDR3 has 14 amino acids. Germline CDR1 is SGHTA and CDR2 is FQGTGA.

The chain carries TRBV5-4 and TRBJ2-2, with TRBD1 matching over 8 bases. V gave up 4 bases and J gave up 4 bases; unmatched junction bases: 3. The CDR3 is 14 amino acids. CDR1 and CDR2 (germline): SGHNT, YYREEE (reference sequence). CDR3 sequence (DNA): TGTGCCAGCAGCCCGGGACAGGTCACCGGGGAGCTGTTTTTT. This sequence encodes CASSPGQVTGELFF.

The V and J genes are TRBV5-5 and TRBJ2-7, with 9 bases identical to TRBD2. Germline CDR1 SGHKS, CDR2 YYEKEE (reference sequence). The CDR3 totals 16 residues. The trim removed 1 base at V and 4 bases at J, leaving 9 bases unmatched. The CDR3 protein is CASSLRAGGFFYEQYF. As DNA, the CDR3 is TGTGCCAGCAGCTTGAGGGCGGGAGGGTTTTTTTACGAGCAGTACTTC.

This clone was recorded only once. DNA of the CDR3: TGTGCCAGCAGCTCCGTCCGGGGGGCGGAAAAACTGTTTTTT. This encodes CASSSVRGAEKLFF. V gene TRBV7-2 combines with J gene TRBJ1-4; possible D gene TRBD1, 6 bases. CDR1 SGHTA and CDR2 FQGNSA come from the germline V gene. Trimming removed 4 bases at V and 8 bases at J, with 14 bases between. The CDR3 has 14 residues.

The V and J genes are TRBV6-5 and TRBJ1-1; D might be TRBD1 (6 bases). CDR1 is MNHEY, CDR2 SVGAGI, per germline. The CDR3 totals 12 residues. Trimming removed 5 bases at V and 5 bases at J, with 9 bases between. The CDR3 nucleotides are TGTGCCAGCAGTCGACAGGTTACTGAAGCTTTCTTT. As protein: CASSRQVTEAFF.

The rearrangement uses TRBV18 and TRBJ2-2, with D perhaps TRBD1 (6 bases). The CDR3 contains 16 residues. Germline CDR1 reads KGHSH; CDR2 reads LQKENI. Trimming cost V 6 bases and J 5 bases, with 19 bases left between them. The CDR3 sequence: CASSWTEEIRTGELFF. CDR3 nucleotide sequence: TGTGCCAGCTCCTGGACAGAGGAGATAAGGACCGGGGAGCTGTTTTTT. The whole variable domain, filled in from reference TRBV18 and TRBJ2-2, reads NAGVMQNPRHLVRRRGQEARLRCSPMKGHSHVYWYRQLPEEGLKFMVYLQKENIIDESGMPKERFSAEFPKEGPSILRIQQVVRGDSAAYFCASSWTEEIRTGELFFGEGSRLTVL.

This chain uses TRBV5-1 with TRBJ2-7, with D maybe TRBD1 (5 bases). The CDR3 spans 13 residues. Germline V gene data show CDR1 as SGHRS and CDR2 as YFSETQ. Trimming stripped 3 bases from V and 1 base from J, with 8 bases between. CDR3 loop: CASSSQGSYEQYF. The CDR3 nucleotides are TGCGCCAGCAGCTCCCAGGGTTCCTACGAGCAGTACTTC.

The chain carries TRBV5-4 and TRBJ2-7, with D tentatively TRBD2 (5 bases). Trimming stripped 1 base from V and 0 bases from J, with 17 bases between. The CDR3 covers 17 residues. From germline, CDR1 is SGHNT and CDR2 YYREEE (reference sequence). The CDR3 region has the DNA TGTGCCAGCAGCTTGAGGCCGCTAGCCGCTAGCTCCTACGAGCAGTACTTC. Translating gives CASSLRPLAASSYEQYF. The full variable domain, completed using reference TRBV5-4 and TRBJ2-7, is ETGVTQSPTHLIKTRGQQVTLRCSSQSGHNTVSWYQQALGQGPQFIFQYYREEENGRGNFPPRFSGLQFPNYSSELNVNALELDDSALYLCASSLRPLAASSYEQYFGPGTRLTVT.

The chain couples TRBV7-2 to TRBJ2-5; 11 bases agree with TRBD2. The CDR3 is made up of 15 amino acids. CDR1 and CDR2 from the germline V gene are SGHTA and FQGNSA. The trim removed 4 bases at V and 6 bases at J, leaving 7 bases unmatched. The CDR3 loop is CASSSYGTSGKTQYF. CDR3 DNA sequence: TGTGCCAGCAGCTCATACGGGACTAGCGGAAAGACCCAGTACTTC.

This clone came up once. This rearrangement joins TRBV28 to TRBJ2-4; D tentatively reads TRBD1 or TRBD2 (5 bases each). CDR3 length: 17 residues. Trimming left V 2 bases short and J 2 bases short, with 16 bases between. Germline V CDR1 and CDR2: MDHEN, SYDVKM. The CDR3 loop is CASSLESQGESKNIQYF. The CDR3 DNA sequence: TGTGCCAGCAGTTTAGAGAGCCAGGGAGAATCCAAAAACATTCAGTACTTC.

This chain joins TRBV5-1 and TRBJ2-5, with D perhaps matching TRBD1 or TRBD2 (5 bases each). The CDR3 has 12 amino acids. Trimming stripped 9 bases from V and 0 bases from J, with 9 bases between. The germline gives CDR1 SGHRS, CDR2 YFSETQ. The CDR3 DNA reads TGCGCCACCGGGACCGACCAAGAGACCCAGTACTTC. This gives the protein CATGTDQETQYF.

CDR3: CASSLSGGSRADTQYF. The DNA for the CDR3 is TGTGCCAGCAGTTTATCGGGCGGGAGTAGGGCAGATACGCAGTATTTT. The chain combines TRBV27 with TRBJ2-3; TRBD2 agrees at 7 bases. The CDR3 spans 16 residues. Germline CDR1 is MNHEY and CDR2 is SMNVEV (reference sequence). The J segment lost 4 bases and the V segment lost 0 bases, leaving 7 bases of the junction unmatched.

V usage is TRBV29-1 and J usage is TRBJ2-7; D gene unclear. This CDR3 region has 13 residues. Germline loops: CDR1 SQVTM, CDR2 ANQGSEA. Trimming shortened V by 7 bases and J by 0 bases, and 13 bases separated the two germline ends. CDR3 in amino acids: CSASTASSYEQYF. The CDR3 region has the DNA TGCAGCGCCTCGACTGCAAGCTCCTACGAGCAGTACTTC.

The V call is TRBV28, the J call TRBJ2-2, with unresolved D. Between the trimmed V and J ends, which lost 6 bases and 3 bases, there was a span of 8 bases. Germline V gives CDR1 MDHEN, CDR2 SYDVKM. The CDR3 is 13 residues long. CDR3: CASRSTDTGELFF. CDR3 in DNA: TGTGCCAGCAGATCGACGGACACCGGGGAGCTGTTTTTT.

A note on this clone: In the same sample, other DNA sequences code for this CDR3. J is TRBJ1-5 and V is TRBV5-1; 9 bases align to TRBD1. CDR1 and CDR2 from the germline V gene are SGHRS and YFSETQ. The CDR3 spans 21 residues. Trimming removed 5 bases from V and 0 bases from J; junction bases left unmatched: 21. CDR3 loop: CASRSKRGNRGHCHSNQPQHF. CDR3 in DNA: TGCGCCAGCAGATCTAAACGGGGGAACAGGGGGCACTGTCATAGCAATCAGCCCCAGCATTTT.

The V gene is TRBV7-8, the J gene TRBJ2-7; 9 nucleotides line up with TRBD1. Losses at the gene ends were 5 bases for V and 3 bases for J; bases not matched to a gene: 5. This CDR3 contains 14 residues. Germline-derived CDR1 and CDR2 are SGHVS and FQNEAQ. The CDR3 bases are TGTGCCAGCAGCAAGGGGACAGGGATCTACGAGCAGTACTTC. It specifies CASSKGTGIYEQYF.

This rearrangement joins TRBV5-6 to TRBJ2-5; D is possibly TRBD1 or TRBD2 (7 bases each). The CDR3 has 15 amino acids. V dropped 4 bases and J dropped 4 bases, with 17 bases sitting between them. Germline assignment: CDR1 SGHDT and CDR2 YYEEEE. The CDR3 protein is CASSPRQGGRETQYF. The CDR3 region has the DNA TGTGCCAGCAGCCCCCGACAGGGAGGGCGAGAGACCCAGTACTTC. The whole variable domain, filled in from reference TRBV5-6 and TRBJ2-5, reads DAGVTQSPTHLIKTRGQQVTLRCSPKSGHDTVSWYQQALGQGPQFIFQYYEEEERQRGNFPDRFSGHQFPNYSSELNVNALLLGDSALYLCASSPRQGGRETQYFGPGTRLLVL.

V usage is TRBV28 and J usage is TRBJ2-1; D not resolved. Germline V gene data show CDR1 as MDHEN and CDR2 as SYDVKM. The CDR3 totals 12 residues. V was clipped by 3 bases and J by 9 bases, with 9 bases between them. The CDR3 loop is CASSFSVREQFF. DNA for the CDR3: TGTGCCAGCAGTTTTTCCGTGCGTGAGCAGTTCTTC.

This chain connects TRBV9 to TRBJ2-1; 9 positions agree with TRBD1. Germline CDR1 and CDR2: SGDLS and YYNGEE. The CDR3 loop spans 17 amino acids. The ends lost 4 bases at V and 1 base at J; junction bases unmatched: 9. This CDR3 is CASSPGTGSSSYNEQFF. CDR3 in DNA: TGTGCCAGCAGCCCTGGGACAGGGAGTAGTTCCTACAATGAGCAGTTCTTC.

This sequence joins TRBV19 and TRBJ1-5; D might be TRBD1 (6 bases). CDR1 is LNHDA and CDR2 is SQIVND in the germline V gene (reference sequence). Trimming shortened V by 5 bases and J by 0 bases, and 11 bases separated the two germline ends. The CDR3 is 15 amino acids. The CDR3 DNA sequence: TGTGCCAGTAGTCCACAGGGATATAGCAATCAGCCCCAGCATTTT. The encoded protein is CASSPQGYSNQPQHF.

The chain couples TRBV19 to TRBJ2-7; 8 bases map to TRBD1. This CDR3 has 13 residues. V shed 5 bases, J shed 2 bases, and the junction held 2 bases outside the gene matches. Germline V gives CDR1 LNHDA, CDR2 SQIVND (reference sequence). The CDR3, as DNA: TGTGCCAGTAGTTCACAGGGGGCCTACGAGCAGTACTTC. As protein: CASSSQGAYEQYF.